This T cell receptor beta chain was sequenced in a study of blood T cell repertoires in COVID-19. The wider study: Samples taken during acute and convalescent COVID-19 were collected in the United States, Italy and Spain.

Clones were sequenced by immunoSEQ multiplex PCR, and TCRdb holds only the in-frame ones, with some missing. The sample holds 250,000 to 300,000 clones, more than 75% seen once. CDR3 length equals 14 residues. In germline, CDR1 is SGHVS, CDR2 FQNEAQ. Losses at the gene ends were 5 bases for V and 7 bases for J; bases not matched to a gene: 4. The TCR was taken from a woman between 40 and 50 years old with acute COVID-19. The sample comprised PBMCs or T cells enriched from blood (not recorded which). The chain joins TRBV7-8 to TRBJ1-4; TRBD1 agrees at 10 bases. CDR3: CASSADRGLEKLFF. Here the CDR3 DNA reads TGTGCCAGCAGCGCTGACAGGGGGCTTGAAAAACTGTTTTTT.